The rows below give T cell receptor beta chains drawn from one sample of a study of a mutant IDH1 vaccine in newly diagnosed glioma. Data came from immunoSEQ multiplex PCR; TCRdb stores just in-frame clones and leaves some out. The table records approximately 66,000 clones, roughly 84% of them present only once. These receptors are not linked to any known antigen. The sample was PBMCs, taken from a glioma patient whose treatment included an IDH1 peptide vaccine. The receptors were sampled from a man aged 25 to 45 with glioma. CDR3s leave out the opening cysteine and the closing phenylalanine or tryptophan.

CDR3 protein: ASSLDMRFLEAF; V gene: TRBV11-2; J gene: TRBJ1-1
CDR3 protein: ASSEWQGTDTQY; V gene: TRBV10-2; J gene: TRBJ2-3
CDR3 protein: ASSLTGLRNQPQH; V gene: TRBV5-1; J gene: TRBJ1-5
CDR3 protein: ASSLRLAGTYTGELF; V gene: TRBV27; J gene: TRBJ2-2
CDR3 protein: ASRFRGPDNQPQH; V gene: TRBV12-2; J gene: TRBJ1-5
CDR3 protein: ASSYTIAGIPYEQY; V gene: TRBV6-5; J gene: TRBJ2-7
CDR3 protein: ASSQDMGRVGEKLF; V gene: TRBV4-1; J gene: TRBJ1-4
CDR3 protein: ASSRITSLETQY; V gene: TRBV5-1; J gene: TRBJ2-5
CDR3 protein: ASSLVGSEAF; V gene: TRBV5-6; J gene: TRBJ1-1
CDR3 protein: ASRSGLAGTWGEQY; V gene: TRBV11-2; J gene: TRBJ2-7
CDR3 protein: ASSLEVTGPANSYEQY; V gene: TRBV7-8; J gene: TRBJ2-7
CDR3 protein: AAYDRGPYNEQF; V gene: TRBV28; J gene: TRBJ2-1
CDR3 protein: ASSYSRGARTGELF; V gene: TRBV6-5; J gene: TRBJ2-2
CDR3 protein: ATSGRRQGANQPQH; V gene: TRBV15; J gene: TRBJ1-5
CDR3 protein: ASSGRGSNYGYT; V gene: TRBV5-5; J gene: TRBJ1-2
CDR3 protein: ASSPSRGLSAYNSPLH; V gene: TRBV7-8; J gene: TRBJ1-6
CDR3 protein: ASSPRYGQETQY; V gene: TRBV18; J gene: TRBJ2-5
CDR3 protein: ASSLYPNTEAF; V gene: TRBV27; J gene: TRBJ1-1
CDR3 protein: ASSLRQGAEGYT; V gene: TRBV9; J gene: TRBJ1-2
CDR3 protein: ASSETGESYNEQF; V gene: TRBV10-2; J gene: TRBJ2-1
CDR3 protein: ASSGRALDQETQY; V gene: TRBV19; J gene: TRBJ2-5
CDR3 protein: AWSVAGGRQETQY; V gene: TRBV30; J gene: TRBJ2-5
CDR3 protein: ASKAGLMNTEAF; V gene: TRBV2; J gene: TRBJ1-1
CDR3 protein: ASSGQGLNEQY; V gene: TRBV2; J gene: TRBJ2-7
CDR3 protein: ASSIGEGAKEQY; V gene: TRBV2; J gene: TRBJ2-7
CDR3 protein: ASSWTSGGEYNEQF; V gene: TRBV2; J gene: TRBJ2-1
CDR3 protein: ASSHLGGGEQY; V gene: TRBV28; J gene: TRBJ2-7
CDR3 protein: ASSPDISGTGQPQH; V gene: TRBV7-8; J gene: TRBJ1-5
CDR3 protein: ASSLGMMNTEAF; V gene: TRBV5-4; J gene: TRBJ1-1
CDR3 protein: ASSSTGEQY; V gene: TRBV5-5; J gene: TRBJ2-7
CDR3 protein: ASSTLWGMNTEAF; V gene: TRBV27; J gene: TRBJ1-1
CDR3 protein: ASRGPTGGNQPQH; V gene: TRBV6-1; J gene: TRBJ1-5
CDR3 protein: ASSPSGGFSYNEQF; V gene: TRBV7-2; J gene: TRBJ2-1
CDR3 protein: ASSSHPSGGGYT; V gene: TRBV11-2; J gene: TRBJ1-2
CDR3 protein: ASSVYSNQPQH; V gene: TRBV2; J gene: TRBJ1-5
CDR3 protein: ASSTPGAGGDTQY; V gene: TRBV19; J gene: TRBJ2-3
CDR3 protein: ASSEIGTVNTEAF; V gene: TRBV10-2; J gene: TRBJ1-1
CDR3 protein: ASSFRDRVNNEQF; V gene: TRBV7-9; J gene: TRBJ2-1
CDR3 protein: ASSPYRTSGELF; V gene: TRBV5-1; J gene: TRBJ2-2
CDR3 protein: ASRRDRATGELF; V gene: TRBV6-4; J gene: TRBJ2-2
CDR3 protein: ATTSGQSIYEQY; V gene: TRBV10-3; J gene: TRBJ2-7
CDR3 protein: ASSLWVNTEAF; V gene: TRBV7-2; J gene: TRBJ1-1
CDR3 protein: ASSPIPGQGNTGELF; V gene: TRBV5-5; J gene: TRBJ2-2
CDR3 protein: ASSIPPGEGNEAF; V gene: TRBV19; J gene: TRBJ1-1
CDR3 protein: ASPSETGNQPQH; V gene: TRBV30; J gene: TRBJ1-5
CDR3 protein: ASSPSSGTGGVQY; V gene: TRBV11-2; J gene: TRBJ2-4
CDR3 protein: ASSERFRDNQPQH; V gene: TRBV2; J gene: TRBJ1-5
CDR3 protein: ASSLFQIQNFNYGYT; V gene: TRBV7-9; J gene: TRBJ1-2
CDR3 protein: ASNLLSRGFNQPQH; V gene: TRBV19; J gene: TRBJ1-5
CDR3 protein: ASSYSSYIAYEQY; V gene: TRBV7-8; J gene: TRBJ2-7
CDR3 protein: ASSIGTGLNTEAF; V gene: TRBV19; J gene: TRBJ1-1
CDR3 protein: AWSPGQSWQGQY; V gene: TRBV30; J gene: TRBJ2-7
CDR3 protein: AIGRGVNTEAF; V gene: TRBV10-3; J gene: TRBJ1-1
CDR3 protein: ASSHPPSSGTGELF; V gene: TRBV4-1; J gene: TRBJ2-2
CDR3 protein: ASNNGPSGWNNSPLH; V gene: TRBV19; J gene: TRBJ1-6
CDR3 protein: ASSLRGSGRVGGYT; V gene: TRBV7-2; J gene: TRBJ1-2
CDR3 protein: ASSSLQSETQY; V gene: TRBV7-2; J gene: TRBJ2-5